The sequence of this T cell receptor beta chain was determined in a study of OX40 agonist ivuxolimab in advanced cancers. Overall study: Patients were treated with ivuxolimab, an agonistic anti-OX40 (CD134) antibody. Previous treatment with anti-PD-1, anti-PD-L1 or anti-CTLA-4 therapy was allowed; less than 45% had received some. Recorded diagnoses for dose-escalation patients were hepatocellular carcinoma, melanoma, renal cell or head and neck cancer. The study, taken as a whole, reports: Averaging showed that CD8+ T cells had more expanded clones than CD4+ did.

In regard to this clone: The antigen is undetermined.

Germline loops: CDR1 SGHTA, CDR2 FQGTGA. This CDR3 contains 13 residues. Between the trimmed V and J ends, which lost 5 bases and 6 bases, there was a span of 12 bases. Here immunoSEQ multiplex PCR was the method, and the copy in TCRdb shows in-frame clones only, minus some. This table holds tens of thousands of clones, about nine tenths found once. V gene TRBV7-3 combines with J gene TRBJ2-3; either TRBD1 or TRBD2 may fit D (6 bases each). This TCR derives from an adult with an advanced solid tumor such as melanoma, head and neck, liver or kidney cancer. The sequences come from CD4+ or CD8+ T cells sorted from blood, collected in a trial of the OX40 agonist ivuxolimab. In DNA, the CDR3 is TGTGCCAGCAGCGCTAGGGGGGCGGATACGCAGTATTTT. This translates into CASSARGADTQYF.